Below are 4 T cell receptor beta chains sequenced from a single sample in a study of OX40 agonist ivuxolimab in advanced cancers. Library generation was performed with the immunoSEQ multiplex PCR assay. The immuneACCESS repertoire file appears here via TCRdb, limited to in-frame rearrangements. These files lack a portion of the clones; in checked studies, under half of the deficit traces to unresolved V genes, and the cause of the others is not known. In all, the sample holds about 91,000 clones, and around 86% of those were seen once. Over 1.5% of the sample comes from the top ten. The specimen comprised CD4+ or CD8+ T cells sorted from blood, sampled in a trial of the OX40 agonist ivuxolimab. The receptor set was obtained from an adult with an advanced solid tumor such as melanoma, head and neck, liver or kidney cancer.

The gene calls are TRBV7-9 and TRBJ2-2, with 14 positions matching TRBD2. The CDR3 totals 18 residues. Per the germline V gene, CDR1 is SEHNR and CDR2 is FQNEAQ (reference sequence). With V trimmed by 4 bases and J by 4 bases, 8 bases remained unmatched. The CDR3 coding sequence is TGTGCCAGCAGCTCTAGAGGGACTAGCGGGAGAACCACCGGGGAGCTGTTTTTT. Encoded protein: CASSSRGTSGRTTGELFF.

The gene calls are TRBV28 and TRBJ2-3; 7 nucleotides match TRBD2. V trimming: 7 bases; J trimming: 6 bases; junction bases outside the gene matches: 10. This CDR3 region has 14 residues. Germline lookup yields CDR1 MDHEN and CDR2 SYDVKM. The CDR3, as DNA: TGTGCCAGCAACGGTGAGGCGCGGGGGGATACGCAGTATTTT. Residues: CASNGEARGDTQYF.

The V call is TRBV5-1, the J call TRBJ2-1; 8 bases fit TRBD2. V lost 0 bases, J lost 6 bases, and 5 bases stayed unmatched. Germline-derived CDR1 and CDR2 are SGHRS and YFSETQ. CDR3 size: 15 residues. The CDR3 DNA sequence: TGCGCCAGCAGCTTGGCCTCGGGAGGGGTCAATGAGCAGTTCTTC. This gives the protein CASSLASGGVNEQFF. Filled out from reference TRBV5-1 and TRBJ2-1, the complete variable domain reads KAGVTQTPRYLIKTRGQQVTLSCSPISGHRSVSWYQQTPGQGLQFLFEYFSETQRNKGNFPGRFSGRQFSNSRSEMNVSTLELGDSALYLCASSLASGGVNEQFFGPGTRLTVL.

This clone was seen a single time. V and J are TRBV5-6 and TRBJ1-2; TRBD1 matches at 7 bases. The germline V gene encodes CDR1 SGHDT and CDR2 YYEEEE. This CDR3 has 14 residues. The V and J ends lost 5 bases and 4 bases, in that order; junction bases with no gene match: 8. CDR3 nucleotides: TGTGCCAGCAGTATCCGGGACAGCTCCTATGGCTACACCTTC. Amino acids: CASSIRDSSYGYTF.